These T cell receptor beta chains were read from a single sample in a study of cytomegalovirus exposure and HLA in healthy donors. Sequencing used immunoSEQ multiplex PCR; TCRdb keeps in-frame clones, though not all of them. Here the sample spans under 85,000 clones, around 79% being singletons. The sample consisted of PBMCs. The receptors stem from a woman between 40 and 50 years old in good health and CMV-seropositive. Both conserved end residues are part of each CDR3. The order of the fields is D gene, clone size, V gene, J gene, CDR3 DNA, CDR3 protein. D genes are given only for firm matches. The size field is filled for only some rows; it gives once, few, many or a size class.

-	-	TRBV2	TRBJ1-1	TGTGCCAGCAGTGGACAGGTTGAAGCTTTCTTT	CASSGQVEAFF
TRBD1	-	TRBV5-6	TRBJ1-1	TGTGCCAGCAGCTTACTAGACAGGGCGAACACTGAAGCTTTCTTT	CASSLLDRANTEAFF
-	-	TRBV6-1	TRBJ1-4	TGTGCCAGCAGGGGGAGGGATAATGAAAAACTGTTTTTT	CASRGRDNEKLFF
TRBD1	few	TRBV5-1	TRBJ1-1	TGCGCCAGCAGCGTCGACAGGGTTGAAGCTTTCTTT	CASSVDRVEAFF
TRBD1	-	TRBV6-5	TRBJ1-2	TGTGCCAGCAGCGATACAGGGGGCTATGGCTACACCTTC	CASSDTGGYGYTF
TRBD1	-	TRBV15	TRBJ1-2	TGTGCCACCAGCAGAGATAAGGGGGCTAATAACTATGGCTACACCTTC	CATSRDKGANNYGYTF
TRBD2	once	TRBV4-2	TRBJ2-3	TGTGCCAGCAGCCAAGATAGGCTAGCGGGCTTCACAGATACGCAGTATTTT	CASSQDRLAGFTDTQYF
TRBD2	-	TRBV13	TRBJ2-7	TGTGCCAGCAGCCCGTCCGGACTAGCGGATGTATCCTACGAGCAGTACTTC	CASSPSGLADVSYEQYF
-	-	TRBV9	TRBJ1-1	TGTGCCAGCAGCGTAGAGGACACGTGGAACACTGAAGCTTTCTTT	CASSVEDTWNTEAFF
TRBD2	-	TRBV5-6	TRBJ2-7	TGTGCCAGCAGCTTGGCTCCGGGAGGGGACGAGCAGTACTTC	CASSLAPGGDEQYF
TRBD2	-	TRBV11-2	TRBJ2-1	TGTGCCAGCAGCTTAATTGCGGGAGTGAGGAATGAGCAGTTCTTC	CASSLIAGVRNEQFF
-	-	TRBV5-6	TRBJ2-2	TGTGCCAGCAGCTTAATGGCCGGACAGCGATGGAACACCGGGGAGCTGTTTTTT	CASSLMAGQRWNTGELFF
TRBD2	-	TRBV6-5	TRBJ2-5	TGTGCCACCTCTAGCGGGGCCCAAGAGACCCAGTACTTC	CATSSGAQETQYF
-	once	TRBV18	TRBJ2-5	TGTGCCAGCTCACCAGCGGCCGCCAAGGAGACCCAGTACTTC	CASSPAAAKETQYF
TRBD2	few	TRBV9	TRBJ2-3	TGTGCCAGCAGCGTAGGGGGGGGGAGTAGCACAGATACGCAGTATTTT	CASSVGGGSSTDTQYF
TRBD1	-	TRBV19	TRBJ1-2	TGTGCCAGTAGTATCTCAGGGACAGGGTATGGCTACACCTTC	CASSISGTGYGYTF
-	-	TRBV28	TRBJ2-3	TGTGCCAGTGCCCCCGCGGGTAGGCGGCTTAGCACAGATACGCAGTATTTT	CASAPAGRRLSTDTQYF
TRBD2	-	TRBV27	TRBJ2-7	TGTGCCAGCAGTTTCGGACTAGCACTTCCTCACGAGCAGTACTTC	CASSFGLALPHEQYF
TRBD1	-	TRBV27	TRBJ1-5	TGTGCCAGCAGTTCAGGGGGTTATAGCAATCAGCCCCAGCATTTT	CASSSGGYSNQPQHF
TRBD1	-	TRBV9	TRBJ2-1	TGTGCCAGCAGCGGACGGGACAGGCTATACAATGAGCAGTTCTTC	CASSGRDRLYNEQFF
-	-	TRBV19	TRBJ1-1	TGTGCCAGTAGTATCCTACGGGGTTCCCCATCGTTTTTGTTT	CASSILRGSPSFLF
TRBD1	-	TRBV6-1	TRBJ1-5	TGTGCCAGCACCGCCGGGACAGGGATTCAGCCCCAGCATTTT	CASTAGTGIQPQHF
TRBD2	-	TRBV7-2	TRBJ2-7	TGTGCCAGCAGCATGACTAGCCTAGCCGGCGAGCAGTACTTC	CASSMTSLAGEQYF
TRBD2	-	TRBV4-2	TRBJ2-1	TGTGCCAGCAGCCAAAGCGGGACTAGCGGGATCAATGAGCAGTTCTTC	CASSQSGTSGINEQFF
TRBD1	once	TRBV10-2	TRBJ1-1	TGCGCCAGCAGCGAATTTCCCACAGGGGGCACTGAAGCTTTCTTT	CASSEFPTGGTEAFF
-	-	TRBV30	TRBJ2-2	TGTGCCTGGAGTGTAAAGCGATCCGGGGAGCTGTTTTTT	CAWSVKRSGELFF
-	-	TRBV30	TRBJ2-2	TGTGCCTGGAGTGTAAGGAGGGCGAACACCGGGGAGCTGTTTTTT	CAWSVRRANTGELFF
-	once	TRBV29-1	TRBJ2-7	TGCAGCGTTGTGGGCTCTATCAACCCCTCCTCCTACGAGCAGTACTTC	CSVVGSINPSSYEQYF
-	-	TRBV5-1	TRBJ1-1	TGCGCCAGCAGCTTGGAACAGGGTCTCTCCCCGGCTTTCTTT	CASSLEQGLSPAFF
-	-	TRBV2	TRBJ2-3	TGTGCCAGCAGTGACAAGGGAGTAGGAGATACGCAGTATTTT	CASSDKGVGDTQYF